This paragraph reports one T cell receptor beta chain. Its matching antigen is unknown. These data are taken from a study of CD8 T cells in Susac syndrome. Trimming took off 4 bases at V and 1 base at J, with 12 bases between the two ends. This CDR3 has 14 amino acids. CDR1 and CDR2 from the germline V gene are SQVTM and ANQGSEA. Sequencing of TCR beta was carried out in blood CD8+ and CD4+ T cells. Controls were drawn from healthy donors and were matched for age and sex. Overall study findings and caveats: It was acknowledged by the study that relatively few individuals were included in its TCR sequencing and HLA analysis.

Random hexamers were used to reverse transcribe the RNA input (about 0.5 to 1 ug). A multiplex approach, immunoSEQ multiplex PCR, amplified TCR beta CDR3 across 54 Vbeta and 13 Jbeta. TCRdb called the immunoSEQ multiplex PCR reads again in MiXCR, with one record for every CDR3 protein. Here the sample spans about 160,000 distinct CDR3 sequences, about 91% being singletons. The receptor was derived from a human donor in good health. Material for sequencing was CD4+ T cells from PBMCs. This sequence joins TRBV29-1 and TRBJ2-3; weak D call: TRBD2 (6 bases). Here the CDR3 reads CSVVRGGGTDTQYF. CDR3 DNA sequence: TGCAGCGTTGTTAGGGGAGGTGGCACAGATACGCAGTATTTT.